Listed below are T cell receptor beta chains from one sample, sequenced in a study of cytomegalovirus exposure and HLA in healthy donors. Libraries were prepared by immunoSEQ multiplex PCR; TCRdb keeps only in-frame clonotypes and omits some of them. The sample shows about 56,000 clones, approximately 92% of them seen only once. The source material was PBMCs. Receptors originate from a man aged 18 to 30 in good health and CMV-seronegative. Both conserved end residues are part of each CDR3. Each record gives: J gene, D gene, clone size, CDR3 length, V gene, CDR3 DNA, CDR3 protein. A D gene is named only where the DNA matches it firmly. Rows give clone size only sometimes, using once, few, many, or a class for an expanded clone.

J gene: TRBJ2-7; D gene: -; clone size: -; CDR3 length: 14; V gene: TRBV5-4; CDR3 DNA: TGTGCCAGCAGCCCGGGACTTGACTCATACGAGCAGTACTTC; CDR3 protein: CASSPGLDSYEQYF
J gene: TRBJ2-5; D gene: TRBD2; clone size: -; CDR3 length: 15; V gene: TRBV14; CDR3 DNA: TGTGCCAGCAGCAGATTACTAGCGGGACGGGAGACCCAGTACTTC; CDR3 protein: CASSRLLAGRETQYF
J gene: TRBJ2-2; D gene: -; clone size: -; CDR3 length: 14; V gene: TRBV7-2; CDR3 DNA: TGTGCCAGCAGCTCACTACTGAACACCGGGGAGCTGTTTTTT; CDR3 protein: CASSSLLNTGELFF
J gene: TRBJ2-7; D gene: TRBD1; clone size: -; CDR3 length: 13; V gene: TRBV6-5; CDR3 DNA: TGTGCCACCAGCCGGGACAGGGACTACGAGCAGTACTTC; CDR3 protein: CATSRDRDYEQYF
J gene: TRBJ1-2; D gene: -; clone size: once; CDR3 length: 12; V gene: TRBV28; CDR3 DNA: TGTGCCGTCGGTCACCTTAACTATGGCTACACCTTC; CDR3 protein: CAVGHLNYGYTF
J gene: TRBJ2-7; D gene: TRBD2; clone size: -; CDR3 length: 13; V gene: TRBV29-1; CDR3 DNA: TGCAGCGCCCGGACTAGCGGCTCCTACGAGCAGTACTTC; CDR3 protein: CSARTSGSYEQYF
J gene: TRBJ2-1; D gene: TRBD1; clone size: -; CDR3 length: 15; V gene: TRBV2; CDR3 DNA: TGTGCCAGCAGGGGACAGGGAAGGGCCTACAATGAGCAGTTCTTC; CDR3 protein: CASRGQGRAYNEQFF
J gene: TRBJ2-3; D gene: TRBD2; clone size: -; CDR3 length: 17; V gene: TRBV4-3; CDR3 DNA: TGCGCCAGCAGCCCGGGACTAGCGGGAGGGAGCGGAGATACGCAGTATTTT; CDR3 protein: CASSPGLAGGSGDTQYF
J gene: TRBJ2-5; D gene: -; clone size: -; CDR3 length: 14; V gene: TRBV6-5; CDR3 DNA: TGTGCCAGCAGTTACTCCGGGGAGGTGGAGACCCAGTACTTC; CDR3 protein: CASSYSGEVETQYF
J gene: TRBJ2-1; D gene: -; clone size: -; CDR3 length: 14; V gene: TRBV18; CDR3 DNA: TGTGCCAGCTCACCAGAGGTAAAGGACAATGAGCAGTTCTTC; CDR3 protein: CASSPEVKDNEQFF
J gene: TRBJ2-7; D gene: -; clone size: few; CDR3 length: 11; V gene: TRBV11-2; CDR3 DNA: TGTGCCAGCGAACTCTCCTACGAGCAGTACTTC; CDR3 protein: CASELSYEQYF
J gene: TRBJ1-1; D gene: -; clone size: -; CDR3 length: 15; V gene: TRBV27; CDR3 DNA: TGTGCCAGCAGTTTGAAGGGGCGGGGGAACACTGAAGCTTTCTTT; CDR3 protein: CASSLKGRGNTEAFF
J gene: TRBJ2-3; D gene: TRBD2; clone size: -; CDR3 length: 14; V gene: TRBV9; CDR3 DNA: TGTGCCAGCAGCGTAGGGGGGAGGGTGGATACGCAGTATTTT; CDR3 protein: CASSVGGRVDTQYF
J gene: TRBJ2-1; D gene: TRBD2; clone size: -; CDR3 length: 13; V gene: TRBV28; CDR3 DNA: TGTGCCAGCAGCTCAACCCCTAGCGGAGAGCAGTTCTTC; CDR3 protein: CASSSTPSGEQFF
J gene: TRBJ1-1; D gene: TRBD1; clone size: -; CDR3 length: 13; V gene: TRBV28; CDR3 DNA: TGTGCCAGCAGCCCGTACACAGGGGGGAGAGCTTTCTTT; CDR3 protein: CASSPYTGGRAFF
J gene: TRBJ1-1; D gene: TRBD1; clone size: once; CDR3 length: 15; V gene: TRBV11-3; CDR3 DNA: TGTGCCAGCAGCATCCGGACAGGGACAAACACTGAAGCTTTCTTT; CDR3 protein: CASSIRTGTNTEAFF
J gene: TRBJ2-1; D gene: -; clone size: -; CDR3 length: 16; V gene: TRBV19; CDR3 DNA: TGTGCCAGTAGGGGGCGTGTGGCTGGGTCCTACAATGAGCAGTTCTTC; CDR3 protein: CASRGRVAGSYNEQFF
J gene: TRBJ2-3; D gene: -; clone size: few; CDR3 length: 18; V gene: TRBV6-1; CDR3 DNA: TGTGCCAGCAGTGAGCACCTACCCTATACGGGAAAGACAGATACGCAGTATTTT; CDR3 protein: CASSEHLPYTGKTDTQYF
J gene: TRBJ2-3; D gene: -; clone size: -; CDR3 length: 14; V gene: TRBV9; CDR3 DNA: TGTGCCAGCAGCGTAAGTCAGGAGGCAGATACGCAGTATTTT; CDR3 protein: CASSVSQEADTQYF
J gene: TRBJ2-7; D gene: -; clone size: -; CDR3 length: 16; V gene: TRBV21-1; CDR3 DNA: TGTGCCAGCAGCAAAGTGGGGCTAGCGCGCTCCTACGAGCAGTACTTC; CDR3 protein: CASSKVGLARSYEQYF
J gene: TRBJ2-7; D gene: TRBD2; clone size: -; CDR3 length: 13; V gene: TRBV2; CDR3 DNA: TGTGCCAGCAGTGTCTGGGAGGGAGACGAGCAGTACTTC; CDR3 protein: CASSVWEGDEQYF
J gene: TRBJ1-1; D gene: -; clone size: -; CDR3 length: 13; V gene: TRBV18; CDR3 DNA: TGTGCCAGCTCACCCCCCGGGGGGACTGAAGCTTTCTTT; CDR3 protein: CASSPPGGTEAFF
J gene: TRBJ1-1; D gene: -; clone size: -; CDR3 length: 12; V gene: TRBV28; CDR3 DNA: TGTGCCATCGGGGGGGGGTACACTGAAGCTTTCTTT; CDR3 protein: CAIGGGYTEAFF
J gene: TRBJ2-1; D gene: -; clone size: -; CDR3 length: 14; V gene: TRBV14; CDR3 DNA: TGTGCCAGCAGCCTGCTAAGCTCCTACAATGAGCAGTTCTTC; CDR3 protein: CASSLLSSYNEQFF
J gene: TRBJ1-2; D gene: TRBD1; clone size: -; CDR3 length: 17; V gene: TRBV28; CDR3 DNA: TGTGCCAGCAGTACGCCCCCCCAGGGGGTAAAATTTCGAAGCTACACCTTC; CDR3 protein: CASSTPPQGVKFRSYTF
J gene: TRBJ2-7; D gene: TRBD2; clone size: -; CDR3 length: 16; V gene: TRBV27; CDR3 DNA: TGTGCCAGCAGTTTATTGCCTAGCGGGAGAATCAACGAGCAGTACTTC; CDR3 protein: CASSLLPSGRINEQYF
J gene: TRBJ1-5; D gene: TRBD1; clone size: -; CDR3 length: 15; V gene: TRBV7-2; CDR3 DNA: TGTGCCAGCAGGGATTGGGGACAGGGGATTCAGCCCCAGCATTTT; CDR3 protein: CASRDWGQGIQPQHF
J gene: TRBJ1-2; D gene: TRBD1; clone size: -; CDR3 length: 14; V gene: TRBV6-1; CDR3 DNA: TGTGCCAGCAGTGGTGGACAGGGCAACTATGGCTACACCTTC; CDR3 protein: CASSGGQGNYGYTF